Listed here are 22 T cell receptor beta chains from one sample, sequenced in a study of control samples from healthy donors and cancer patients. Profiled with immunoSEQ multiplex PCR; TCRdb holds only in-frame clones, not every one. Of around 180,000 clones listed, 80% to 90% were seen once; the top ten hold over 4%. The sample was blood. The origin of the receptors is a woman aged 25-40 years in good health.

The chain uses TRBV18 and TRBJ1-4; possible D gene TRBD1, 6 bases. V gave up 1 base and J gave up 6 bases, with 15 bases separating them. Germline-derived CDR1 and CDR2 are KGHSH and LQKENI. The CDR3 totals 16 residues. CDR3 DNA: TGTGCCAGCTCACCACGGGGGGGGCCTCAGGATGAAAAACTGTTTTTT. It translates to CASSPRGGPQDEKLFF.

This chain joins TRBV10-1 and TRBJ2-1; 12 nucleotides agree with TRBD1. Germline V gives CDR1 WNHNN, CDR2 SYGVQD (reference sequence). CDR3 length: 14 amino acids. Germline trimming cut 8 bases from V and 8 bases from J; bases unmatched to any gene: 7. The CDR3 loop is CASGTGGVMDEQFF. DNA of the CDR3: TGCGCCAGCGGGACAGGGGGCGTCATGGATGAGCAGTTCTTC.

The chain has TRBV7-6 and TRBJ1-2, with TRBD1 matching over 11 bases. Germline CDR1 is SGHVS and CDR2 is FNYEAQ. The CDR3 is 15 amino acids. The V gene end was trimmed by 5 bases and the J gene end by 5 bases; junction bases not matched to a gene: 7. CDR3 in amino acids: CASSGQGAGEYGYTF. CDR3 nucleotides: TGTGCCAGCAGCGGACAGGGGGCTGGGGAATATGGCTACACCTTC.

The chain employs TRBV7-9 and TRBJ2-7; D is possibly TRBD1 (6 bases). The V end was cut by 5 bases, the J end by 3 bases, with 14 bases between. Germline CDR1 is SEHNR and CDR2 is FQNEAQ (reference sequence). The CDR3 runs 14 residues. The CDR3 is CASSPGDGGYEQYV. CDR3 in DNA: TGTGCCAGCAGCCCAGGGGACGGCGGCTACGAGCAGTACGTC.

The V call is TRBV6-6, the J call TRBJ2-7; 8 positions match TRBD2. With V trimmed by 5 bases and J by 1 base, 7 bases remained unmatched. Per germline, CDR1 MNHNY and CDR2 SVGAGI (reference sequence). The CDR3 has 15 amino acids. CDR3 sequence (DNA): TGTGCCAGCAGTCCCCAGCGGGGGCTTTCCTACGAGCAGTACTTC. Encoded protein: CASSPQRGLSYEQYF.

Turning to this clone: This sample also contains other DNA sequences that code for the same CDR3. V gene TRBV12-3 or TRBV12-4 combines with J gene TRBJ1-1; D is undetermined. The CDR3 has 13 residues. V lost 7 bases and J lost 1, with 10 bases in between. The CDR3 reads CASKRDPNTEAFF. For the CDR3, the DNA is TGTGCCAGCAAACGAGACCCGAACACTGAAGCTTTCTTT.

This chain uses TRBV19 with TRBJ2-5, with 9 bases fitting TRBD1. The CDR3 runs to 17 residues. Looked up from germline, CDR1 is LNHDA and CDR2 is SQIVND (reference sequence). V gave up 6 bases and J gave up 0 bases; unmatched junction bases: 11. CDR3 sequence: CASSIRQGGMYQETQYF. The CDR3 region has the DNA TGTGCCAGTAGCATTCGACAGGGGGGGATGTACCAAGAGACCCAGTACTTC.

This clone has only one observation. V and J are TRBV9 and TRBJ1-6, with D uncertain. CDR3 size: 16 residues. CDR1 SGDLS and CDR2 YYNGEE come from the germline V gene. The V gene lost 3 bases and the J gene lost 0 bases, with 10 bases spanning the gap. DNA for the CDR3: TGTGCCAGCAGCGGTTACCCCGACTCCTATAATTCACCCCTCCACTTT. Translating gives CASSGYPDSYNSPLHF.

This rearrangement joins TRBV5-1 to TRBJ1-1; D not certain. CDR3 size: 15 residues. V was cut by 1 base and J by 4 bases, with 14 bases left in between. CDR1 is SGHRS, CDR2 YFSETQ, per germline. The DNA for the CDR3 is TGCGCCAGCAGCTTGAGGATGAGGGCGGGCACTGAAGCTTTCTTT. Translating it yields CASSLRMRAGTEAFF.

The chain carries TRBV9 and TRBJ2-1; a weak D match, TRBD2 (6 bases). Germline CDR1 and CDR2: SGDLS and YYNGEE. This CDR3 region has 15 residues. V was trimmed by 3 bases and J by 8 bases, leaving 18 bases between them. In DNA form, the CDR3 reads TGTGCCAGCAGCGGACGGGGGACCGGGCGAGATGAGCAGTTCTTC. Its protein is CASSGRGTGRDEQFF.

The chain links TRBV6-5 to TRBJ1-5; no clear D. The germline V and J ends were trimmed by 5 bases and 3 bases, with 14 bases remaining between them. The CDR3 spans 15 residues. The germline CDR1 and CDR2 sequences are MNHEY and SVGAGI. CDR3: CASSLAVGNNQPQHF. The CDR3 bases are TGTGCCAGCAGTCTTGCCGTCGGGAACAATCAGCCCCAGCATTTT.

The chain uses TRBV7-2 and TRBJ2-4; D remains ambiguous. The CDR3 is 13 amino acids. Germline V gives CDR1 SGHTA, CDR2 FQGNSA. With 5 bases removed from V and 6 bases from J, the gap between germline ends came to 11 bases. CDR3 residues: CASSALGLNIQYF. The CDR3 DNA reads TGTGCCAGCAGCGCGCTTGGCCTAAACATTCAGTACTTC.

V is TRBV24-1 and J is TRBJ2-3; 8 nucleotides line up with TRBD2. The germline V gene has CDR1 KGHDR and CDR2 SFDVKD. The junction had 3 bases not matched to a gene; V was cut back by 3 bases and J by 5 bases. The CDR3 runs to 14 residues. DNA for the CDR3: TGTGCCACCAGTGATAAGCGGGGGAGAGATACGCAGTATTTT. The encoded protein is CATSDKRGRDTQYF.

The chain combines TRBV28 with TRBJ1-1; D is unclear. Trimming pared 6 bases from V and 8 bases from J, leaving 10 bases between. The CDR3 runs to 11 residues. Germline V gene sequence: CDR1 MDHEN, CDR2 SYDVKM. CDR3 residues: CASSHPAEAFF. The CDR3 bases are TGTGCCAGCAGCCACCCGGCGGAAGCTTTCTTT.

This chain connects TRBV2 to TRBJ1-4; maybe TRBD1 (5 bases). Trimming took off 8 bases at V and 11 bases at J, with 9 bases between the two ends. The V gene's germline CDR1 is SNHLY and CDR2 FYNNEI. There are 10 residues in the CDR3. CDR3 DNA sequence: TGTGCCAGCGGGACTATGAAACTGTTTTTT. The encoded protein is CASGTMKLFF.

This clone was seen only once. The chain is built from TRBV28 and TRBJ2-1; no clear D gene. V lost 3 bases, J lost 9 bases, and 9 bases lay in between. Germline V CDR1 and CDR2: MDHEN, SYDVKM. There are 12 residues in the CDR3. The CDR3 reads CASSFEVFEQFF. CDR3 coding DNA: TGTGCCAGCAGTTTTGAGGTTTTTGAGCAGTTCTTC.

DNA of the CDR3: TGCGCCAGCAGCCACGCCGGGACACTGAACACTGAAGCTTTCTTT. Protein: CASSHAGTLNTEAFF. J is TRBJ1-1 and V is TRBV5-1, with D tentatively TRBD1 (6 bases). The germline gives CDR1 SGHRS, CDR2 YFSETQ. Trimming shortened V by 4 bases and J by 0 bases, and 13 bases separated the two germline ends. The CDR3 sequence is 15 residues long. Full variable domain (outside the CDR3, taken from reference TRBV5-1 and TRBJ1-1): KAGVTQTPRYLIKTRGQQVTLSCSPISGHRSVSWYQQTPGQGLQFLFEYFSETQRNKGNFPGRFSGRQFSNSRSEMNVSTLELGDSALYLCASSHAGTLNTEAFFGQGTRLTVV.

This chain links TRBV6-4 with TRBJ1-5; no clear D. Trimming took 3 bases from V and 3 from J, leaving 6 bases between them. Germline V gene data show CDR1 as MRHNA and CDR2 as SNTAGT. The CDR3 is 13 amino acids. This CDR3 reads CASSEAYNQPQHF. CDR3 nucleotide sequence: TGTGCCAGCAGTGAGGCTTACAATCAGCCCCAGCATTTT.

This clone was counted a few times. The gene calls are TRBV5-5 and TRBJ2-3; D ambiguous. V gave up 0 bases and J gave up 2 bases, with 10 bases separating them. CDR3 length: 15 amino acids. Germline-derived CDR1 and CDR2 are SGHKS and YYEKEE (reference sequence). This CDR3 is CASSLDGYPTDTQYF. The DNA for the CDR3 is TGTGCCAGCAGCTTGGATGGCTACCCCACAGATACGCAGTATTTT. Complete variable domain (other parts from reference TRBV5-5 and TRBJ2-3): DAGVTQSPTHLIKTRGQQVTLRCSPISGHKSVSWYQQVLGQGPQFIFQYYEKEERGRGNFPDRFSARQFPNYSSELNVNALLLGDSALYLCASSLDGYPTDTQYFGPGTRLTVL.

The gene calls are TRBV6-5 and TRBJ2-6; D is undetermined. CDR3 length equals 13 residues. Germline loops: CDR1 MNHEY, CDR2 SVGAGI. Trimming removed 0 bases from V and 11 bases from J, with 8 bases in between. CDR3 nucleotides: TGTGCCAGCAGTTACTCGACTCCTCACGTCCTGACTTTC. This gives the protein CASSYSTPHVLTF.

The chain couples TRBV6-5 to TRBJ2-1; 12 bases match TRBD2. The trim removed 5 bases at V and 7 bases at J, leaving 6 bases unmatched. CDR3 length: 15 amino acids. The germline gives CDR1 MNHEY, CDR2 SVGAGI. The CDR3 region has the DNA TGTGCCAGCAGTCGAGGACTAGCGGGATTGAATGAGCAGTTCTTC. It translates to CASSRGLAGLNEQFF.

The chain has TRBV7-8 and TRBJ1-1, with D tentatively TRBD1 (5 bases). The V end lost 0 bases, the J end lost 7 bases, and 18 bases lay between the germline ends. CDR3 length: 16 amino acids. Germline CDR1 reads SGHVS; CDR2 reads FQNEAQ. CDR3 loop: CASSLAPPGTYSEAFF. CDR3 coding DNA: TGTGCCAGCAGCTTAGCCCCCCCCGGGACGTATAGTGAAGCTTTCTTT. The full variable domain, rest sourced from reference TRBV7-8 and TRBJ1-1, is GAGVSQSPRYKVAKRGQDVALRCDPISGHVSLFWYQQALGQGPEFLTYFQNEAQLDKSGLPSDRFFAERPEGSVSTLKIQRTQQEDSAVYLCASSLAPPGTYSEAFFGQGTRLTVV.